This T cell receptor (beta chain) emerged from a study of metastatic and nonmetastatic thyroid tumors. Study-level points and caveats: TCR beta diversity was reportedly significantly higher in malignant thyroid tumors than benign nodules, in blood and tumor.

CDR1 is LNHDA, CDR2 SQIVND, per germline (reference sequence). V lost 7 bases and J lost 0, with 15 bases in between. CDR3 length: 16 residues. Every patient was untreated before thyroid surgery. TCRdb re-analyzed the PCR reads through MiXCR. The table lists roughly 20,000 clones, roughly 18% of them singletons. This clone was seen many times. Its antigen is undetermined. Sequenced: adjacent normal tissue. The TCR was taken from a male donor with papillary thyroid cancer or a benign thyroid nodule (not recorded which). Some clones in this sample may be carry-over from other donors' samples. The chain links TRBV19 to TRBJ2-2; D is perhaps TRBD1 (7 bases). This chain's CDR3 is CASTSGGTSNTGELFF. The CDR3, as DNA: TGTGCCAGTACCTCAGGGGGGACCTCGAACACCGGGGAGCTGTTTTTT.